The T cell receptor (beta chain) described here comes from a study of early T cells in non-severe SARS-CoV-2 infection. Background on the study: Alpha and beta chains were unpaired, from unsorted whole-blood bulk RNA. General study results and limits: Database matching using VDJdb favored anti-spike CD8 responses, with private and CD4 specificities left missing.

Germline CDR1 and CDR2: LGHNA and YNFKEQ. The length of the CDR3 is 15 residues. The V end was cut by 1 base, the J end by 7 bases, with 13 bases between. On this clonotype: Its antigen is still unknown.

TCRdb called the 5' RACE reads again in MiXCR, with one record for every CDR3 protein. This sample has roughly 120,000 distinct CDR3 sequences, with about 12% found just once. The specimen comprised whole blood, sampled at baseline. The clonotype comes from an adult who was a healthcare worker with PCR-confirmed SARS-CoV-2 infection or an uninfected control (not recorded which). The V gene is TRBV4-2, the J gene TRBJ1-4; tentative D call: TRBD1 (5 bases). The CDR3 loop reads CASSQVQGAGEKLFF. Here the CDR3 DNA reads TGTGCCAGCAGCCAAGTTCAGGGCGCTGGTGAAAAACTGTTTTTT.